This is a list of T cell receptor beta chains from one sample in a study of read filtering for tumor transcriptome and immune sequencing. Each CDR3 protein gets one entry after TCRdb re-called the reads with MiXCR. In the table there are fewer than 150,000 distinct CDR3 sequences, approximately 13% of which are singletons. Sequenced sample: a population of CD138-negative cells sorted from bone marrow. The receptors shown here come from a donor aged 40 or older with multiple myeloma. The CDR3 runs from the conserved cysteine through the conserved F or W. A D gene is named only where the DNA matches it firmly. Size tells how often a clone was seen (once, few, many) or the class of an expanded clone, and some rows leave it out.

d_gene	j_gene	abundance	v_gene	CDR3nt	CDR3aa
TRBD1	TRBJ2-1	many	TRBV10-3	TGTGCCATCAGTGGGCGGGGGGGACAGGGGGCGAATGAGCAGTTCTTC	CAISGRGGQGANEQFF
TRBD2	TRBJ2-1	many	TRBV6-5	TGTGCCAGCAGTACTGGGAGGGGATACAATGAGCAGTTCTTC	CASSTGRGYNEQFF
-	TRBJ2-3	many	TRBV7-8	TGTGCCAGCAGCTTAGGGGTCGGCACAGATACGCAGTATTTT	CASSLGVGTDTQYF
TRBD2	TRBJ2-5	many	TRBV7-8	TGTGCCAGCAGCTTAGTTGGGGGGGAGAAAGAGACCCAGTACTTC	CASSLVGGEKETQYF
-	TRBJ1-1	few	TRBV5-6	TGTGCCAGCAGCTTGCTGGGAGGGGTTGGGCCTTCGGGGTTGAACACTGAAGCTTTCTTT	CASSLLGGVGPSGLNTEAFF
-	TRBJ2-2	few	TRBV9	TGTGCCAGCAGCGTAGCACCGGGAGTGAACACCGGGGAGCTGTTTTTT	CASSVAPGVNTGELFF
-	TRBJ1-1	many	TRBV6-2/TRBV6-3	TGTGCCAGCAGTGCCCCCGGGGCGGGTAGGAACACTGAAGCTTTCTTT	CASSAPGAGRNTEAFF
TRBD2	TRBJ2-1	many	TRBV7-9	TGTGCCAGCAGCTTTAGCGGGAGACGTGGTGAGCAGTTCTTC	CASSFSGRRGEQFF
-	TRBJ1-1	many	TRBV9	TGTGCCAGCAGCGTAGGTCCAGAGAACACTGAAGCTTTCTTT	CASSVGPENTEAFF
-	TRBJ1-4	many	TRBV30	TGTGCCTGGAGTGCAGGACTGCCAAAACTGTTTTTT	CAWSAGLPKLFF
-	TRBJ2-3	many	TRBV20-1	TGCAGTGCTAGAGTCAACACAGATACGCAGTATTTT	CSARVNTDTQYF
TRBD2	TRBJ2-5	many	TRBV20-1	TGCAGTGCCCGAGCGGGGGGGCCGACAGAGACCCAGTACTTC	CSARAGGPTETQYF
TRBD2	TRBJ2-3	-	TRBV7-2	TGTGCCAGCAGCTTAGCGGGAGGGCCGGGAACAGATACGCAGTATTTT	CASSLAGGPGTDTQYF
-	TRBJ1-3	few	TRBV5-1	TGCGCCAGCAGCTACCGAACAGGTGGCTCTGGAAACACCATATATTTT	CASSYRTGGSGNTIYF
-	TRBJ2-7	many	TRBV9	TGTGCCAGCAGCGTAGGGCAGGAGAGCTCCTACGAGCAGTACTTC	CASSVGQESSYEQYF
-	TRBJ1-5	many	TRBV12-3/TRBV12-4	TGTGCCAGCAGTTTCGGTCAGGGTGGTCAGCCCCAGCATTTT	CASSFGQGGQPQHF
-	TRBJ2-1	many	TRBV29-1	TGCAGCGTTGAAATGAGCTCCTACAATGAGCAGTTCTTC	CSVEMSSYNEQFF
-	TRBJ1-1	many	TRBV24-1	TGTGCCACCCAGCCACGGAACACTGAAGCTTTCTTT	CATQPRNTEAFF
-	TRBJ1-1	many	TRBV18	TGTGCCAGCTCACGGGGGGTCAGTGTCAACACTGAAGCTTTCTTT	CASSRGVSVNTEAFF
TRBD2	TRBJ2-7	-	TRBV29-1	TGCAGCGTCGTCCAAGCGGGACACGAGCAGTACTTC	CSVVQAGHEQYF
TRBD1	TRBJ1-4	many	TRBV7-2	TGTGCCAGCAGTCGGGACAGGGAAGTTGTTGGTGAAAAACTGTTTTTT	CASSRDREVVGEKLFF
TRBD2	TRBJ2-2	many	TRBV7-9	TGTGCCAGCAGCCCTGGACTAGCGGGGACCGGGGAGCTGTTTTTT	CASSPGLAGTGELFF
-	TRBJ1-5	-	TRBV20-1	TGCAGTGCTAGGCCGGACAGTAATCAGCCCCAGCATTTT	CSARPDSNQPQHF
TRBD1	TRBJ1-4	many	TRBV12-3/TRBV12-4	TGTGCCAGCTCCCCAGGGGGTGCAACTAATGAAAAACTGTTTTTT	CASSPGGATNEKLFF
-	TRBJ1-5	-	TRBV5-1	TGCGCCAGCAGGTCCGATAGCAATCAGACCCAGCATTTT	CASRSDSNQTQHF
-	TRBJ2-3	many	TRBV12-3/TRBV12-4	TGTGCCAGCAGCCCAGCCAGCACAGATACGCAGTATTTT	CASSPASTDTQYF
TRBD2	TRBJ2-2	many	TRBV7-8	TGTGCCAGCCGGTGGAGGGCGGGGGGGTCGGAGGAGCTGTTTTTT	CASRWRAGGSEELFF
TRBD1	TRBJ1-1	many	TRBV29-1	TGCAGCACAAGAACCCGGACAGGGGATATGAACACTGAAGCTTTCTTT	CSTRTRTGDMNTEAFF
-	TRBJ2-4	-	TRBV7-8	TGTGCCAGCAGCTTAGCCGTAGGGGGGGGCATTCAGTACTTC	CASSLAVGGGIQYF
TRBD2	TRBJ2-7	-	TRBV28	TGTGCCGGCAGTTCGCTTAGCGGGAGTCTCTACGAGCAGTACTTC	CAGSSLSGSLYEQYF
TRBD1	TRBJ2-1	many	TRBV30	TGTGCCTGGGGGACCGGGACAGGCTACAATGAGCAGTTCTTC	CAWGTGTGYNEQFF
-	TRBJ2-5	few	TRBV19	TGTGCCAGTAGTATACAGAGGGGAGAGACCCAGTACTTC	CASSIQRGETQYF
-	TRBJ2-7	many	TRBV7-2	TGTGCCAGCAGCTTAGCGACTAGCCTCGGGACATACGAGCAGTACTTC	CASSLATSLGTYEQYF
TRBD2	TRBJ2-1	few	TRBV7-9	TGTGCCAGCAGCTTTTTAGCGGGAGCAGGCAATGAGCAGTTCTTC	CASSFLAGAGNEQFF
-	TRBJ2-2	many	TRBV5-8	TGTGCCAGCAGCTTGGCGGGAGAGAACACCCGGGAGCTGTTTTTT	CASSLAGENTRELFF
-	TRBJ2-2	many	TRBV19	TGTGCCAGTAAACGAGGGATCGCGAACACCGGGGAGCTGTTTTTT	CASKRGIANTGELFF
-	TRBJ2-3	many	TRBV19	TGTGCCAGTAGTATCCGCCGGGACGGAAGCACAGATACGCAGTATTTT	CASSIRRDGSTDTQYF
-	TRBJ2-1	-	TRBV6-5	TGTGCCAGCAGTTTACTAGGGGGGGTGTACAATAAGCAGTTCTTC	CASSLLGGVYNKQFF
TRBD2	TRBJ2-5	few	TRBV5-6	TGTGCCAGCAGCCTGAAAGCGGGGCTTGAGTACTTC	CASSLKAGLEYF
TRBD2	TRBJ2-7	many	TRBV5-1	TGCGCCAGCAGCTTGGACGGGCTAGCGGTGGGCGAGCAGTACTTC	CASSLDGLAVGEQYF
-	TRBJ1-5	many	TRBV28	TGTGCCAGCAGTGATGACAGTTATAGCAATCAGCCCCAGCATTTT	CASSDDSYSNQPQHF
TRBD1	TRBJ2-1	many	TRBV7-2	TGTGCCAGCAGCCGAAGACAGGGAGCTGAGCAGTTCTTC	CASSRRQGAEQFF